These 32 T cell receptor beta chains came from one sample sequenced in a study of post-analysis software for immune sequencing data. Findings of the study overall: With TRBV5-6, TRBV5-1 and TRBV20-1 included, roughly five TRBV segments were more frequent in patients than in controls.

TCR beta cDNA libraries had unique molecular identifiers. TCRdb re-analysed the PCR reads in MiXCR, keeping a single row per CDR3 protein. This sample has approximately 360,000 distinct CDR3 sequences; 30% to 45% occur once, and the top ten carry about an eighth. These TCRs' antigens remain unknown. Sequencing was carried out using blood. The receptors originated from a girl aged 5-17 years with multiple sclerosis.

In DNA form, the CDR3 reads TGTGCCAGCACCCGAGCGGGGGGGCCGCCAGATACGCAGTATTTT. Encoded protein: CASTRAGGPPDTQYF. The chain is built from TRBV6-5 and TRBJ2-3, with TRBD2 matching over 10 bases. CDR3 length: 15 residues. Germline V lookup: CDR1 MNHEY, CDR2 SVGAGI. Germline trimming cut 7 bases from V and 4 bases from J; bases unmatched to any gene: 8.

The chain combines TRBV6-2 or TRBV6-3 with TRBJ1-1; a possible D gene is TRBD1 (5 bases). Germline V CDR1 and CDR2: MNHEY, SVGEGT. The CDR3 length is 14 residues. V lost 7 bases and J 0 bases, leaving 12 bases between the germline ends. CDR3 DNA: TGTGCCAGCAACCCAGGGTACATGAACACTGAAGCTTTCTTT. As protein: CASNPGYMNTEAFF.

This clonotype was seen more than once but under ten times. One end of the junction is discordant with germline, which a read error may explain. The genes are TRBV18 and TRBJ2-7; a possible D gene is TRBD2 (7 bases). Per germline, CDR1 KGHSH and CDR2 LQKENI. The CDR3 is made up of 15 amino acids. CDR3 sequence reads: CTSSPRAGAIYEQYF. The CDR3 nucleotides read TGTACCAGCTCACCAAGGGCGGGGGCGATATACGAGCAGTACTTC.

This clonotype has only a few counts. The chain joins TRBV20-1 to TRBJ2-1, with 8 bases lining up with TRBD1. The CDR3 contains 17 residues. The germline V gene encodes CDR1 DFQATT and CDR2 SNEGSKA (reference sequence). Losses at the gene ends were 0 bases for V and 7 bases for J; bases not matched to a gene: 14. DNA of the CDR3: TGCAGTGCTAGAGACCCTTCCGGGACAGGTTCCCTTAATGAGCAGTTCTTC. Translated, it gives CSARDPSGTGSLNEQFF.

CDR3 residues: CASSGNRGPTDTQYF. The CDR3 DNA reads TGTGCCAGCAGCGGCAACAGGGGGCCCACAGATACGCAGTATTTT. The V and J genes are TRBV9 and TRBJ2-3; 9 positions agree with TRBD1. J gave up 2 bases and V 3 bases, and 4 bases lay outside the gene matches. The CDR3 runs to 15 residues. CDR1 and CDR2 (germline): SGDLS, YYNGEE. Drawing the rest from reference TRBV9 and TRBJ2-3, the complete variable domain is DSGVTQTPKHLITATGQRVTLRCSPRSGDLSVYWYQQSLDQGLQFLIQYYNGEERAKGNILERFSAQQFPDLHSELNLSSLELGDSALYFCASSGNRGPTDTQYFGPGTRLTVL.

This rearrangement joins TRBV4-3 to TRBJ1-2, with a tentative D call TRBD1 (6 bases). This CDR3 region has 14 residues. V was pared by 4 bases and J by 8 bases, with 17 bases between. Germline values: CDR1 LGHNA, CDR2 YSLEER. The CDR3 here is CASSRGQLPQGYTF. In DNA, the CDR3 is TGCGCCAGCAGCCGAGGACAGCTCCCCCAGGGCTACACCTTC.

The rearrangement joins TRBV4-1 to TRBJ1-5; no definite D call. The length of the CDR3 is 14 residues. Germline V CDR1 and CDR2: MGHRA, YSYEKL. The V end lost 1 base, the J end lost 1 base, and 5 bases lay between the germline ends. CDR3 sequence reads: CASSQVRSNQPQHF. CDR3 DNA: TGCGCCAGCAGCCAAGTTCGGAGCAATCAGCCCCAGCATTTT.

The J gene is TRBJ2-2, the V gene TRBV19, with D unclear. V was clipped by 5 bases and J by 5 bases, with 12 bases between them. The CDR3 runs to 14 residues. From germline, CDR1 is LNHDA and CDR2 SQIVND (reference sequence). The CDR3 nucleotides are TGTGCCAGTAGTGCTGTAGTTAGGACCGGGGAGCTGTTTTTT. This encodes CASSAVVRTGELFF.

This clonotype has just a few counts. V usage is TRBV7-8 and J usage is TRBJ2-7, with a possible D match to TRBD2 (5 bases). Between the trimmed V and J ends, which lost 1 base and 4 bases, there was a span of 11 bases. This CDR3 is 14 amino acids long. Germline-derived CDR1 and CDR2 are SGHVS and FQNEAQ. The CDR3 DNA reads TGTGCCAGCAGCTTAGGCCCGCGGAGGTACGAGCAGTACTTC. Translation gives CASSLGPRRYEQYF.

This clonotype came up a few times. CDR3 in DNA: TGTGCCCCCTTCTACGGCGAGCAGTACTTC. This encodes CAPFYGEQYF. This chain connects TRBV18 to TRBJ2-7; no reliable D call. The CDR3 is 10 residues long. The V gene's germline CDR1 is KGHSH and CDR2 LQKENI. Trimming removed 11 bases at V and 6 bases at J, with 11 bases between. Looking up the rest from reference TRBV18 and TRBJ2-7 gives the full variable domain: NAGVMQNPRHLVRRRGQEARLRCSPMKGHSHVYWYRQLPEEGLKFMVYLQKENIIDESGMPKERFSAEFPKEGPSILRIQQVVRGDSAAYFCAPFYGEQYFGPGTRLTVT.

In its sample, this clonotype was seen a few times. The CDR3 bases are TGCAGCGTTGGAGAGACTGGGGCCAACGTCCTGACTTTC. Translating gives CSVGETGANVLTF. The chain has TRBV29-1 and TRBJ2-6; unclear D gene. The germline CDR1 and CDR2 sequences are SQVTM and ANQGSEA. The CDR3 has 13 residues. Trimming left V 4 bases short and J 2 bases short, with 6 bases between.

This chain links TRBV5-1 with TRBJ1-2; 10 bases fit TRBD1. The CDR3 extends over 16 amino acids. Unmatched junction bases numbered 10, after V lost 1 base and J lost 7 bases. Looked up from germline, CDR1 is SGHRS and CDR2 is YFSETQ. CDR3 nucleotide sequence: TGCGCCAGCAGCTTGATTATCGGGACAGGGGCGCCTGGCTACACCTTC. Amino acid sequence: CASSLIIGTGAPGYTF.

In the case of this clonotype: A much larger clone is a single base away; this may be a read error. V and J are TRBV12-3 or TRBV12-4 and TRBJ2-1; 9 bases match TRBD2. This CDR3 region has 12 residues. The CDR3 reads CTSRTSAGEQFF. CDR3 coding DNA: TGTACCAGCAGGACTAGCGCCGGGGAGCAGTTCTTC.

The CDR3 is CAISPGTGNSPLHF. CDR3 sequence (DNA): TGTGCCATCTCCCCCGGGACAGGAAATTCACCCCTCCACTTT. This chain joins TRBV10-3 and TRBJ1-6; 8 bases are shared with TRBD1. The trim removed 8 bases at V and 7 bases at J, leaving 7 bases unmatched. Germline lookup yields CDR1 ENHRY and CDR2 SYGVKD. CDR3 length: 14 amino acids.

This clonotype was seen ten or more times. The genes are TRBV6-2 or TRBV6-3 and TRBJ2-7, with 7 bases fitting TRBD1. J gave up 5 bases and V 6 bases, and 10 bases lay outside the gene matches. The CDR3 consists of 14 residues. Germline V lookup: CDR1 MNHEY, CDR2 SVGEGT. CDR3 sequence: CASRQTGYQDEQYF. Here the CDR3 DNA reads TGTGCCAGCAGACAGACAGGGTATCAGGACGAGCAGTACTTC.

A few counts support this clonotype. The chain links TRBV7-9 to TRBJ2-1; 8 nucleotides agree with TRBD1. V shed 5 bases and J 7 bases; nucleotides not matched to a gene: 10. This CDR3 is 15 amino acids long. The V gene's germline CDR1 is SEHNR and CDR2 FQNEAQ (reference sequence). In nucleotides, the CDR3 is TGTGCCAGCAGCCCGACAGGGGATGAGGCGAATGAGCAGTTCTTC. This gives the protein CASSPTGDEANEQFF.

This clonotype has just a few counts. This chain uses TRBV7-2 with TRBJ1-2; a possible D gene is TRBD1 (5 bases). The germline V gene encodes CDR1 SGHTA and CDR2 FQGNSA. V was cut by 0 bases and J by 8 bases, with 22 bases left in between. The CDR3 totals 17 residues. In nucleotides, the CDR3 is TGTGCCAGCAGCTTAGCTGGCATGTTGGGGGTAGGAGGCGGCTACACCTTC. The encoded protein is CASSLAGMLGVGGGYTF.

The V gene is TRBV13, the J gene TRBJ1-2, with 7 bases identical to TRBD1. CDR1 is PRHDT, CDR2 FYEKMQ, per germline (reference sequence). The length of the CDR3 is 14 residues. The trim removed 5 bases at V and 5 bases at J, leaving 8 bases unmatched. The CDR3 region has the DNA TGTGCCAGCAGCCCCCTGACAGGGCTATATGGCTACACCTTC. Protein product: CASSPLTGLYGYTF.

This clonotype has only a few counts. CDR3 loop: CASSQDRAAQYF. CDR3 coding DNA: TGTGCCAGCAGCCAAGACAGGGCGGCGCAGTATTTT. The J gene is TRBJ2-3, the V gene TRBV28, with TRBD1 matching over 7 bases. The CDR3 runs to 12 residues. V lost 6 bases and J lost 10; bases outside the gene matches: 7. The germline CDR1 and CDR2 sequences are MDHEN and SYDVKM.

The chain couples TRBV28 to TRBJ2-7; 8 bases align to TRBD1. Germline assignment: CDR1 MDHEN and CDR2 SYDVKM. This CDR3 has 14 amino acids. Trimming at V came to 8 bases and at J to 2 bases, leaving 8 bases not matched to a gene. The CDR3 here is CASSVTGVPYEQYF. The CDR3 DNA reads as TGTGCCAGCTCGGTGACAGGGGTGCCCTACGAGCAGTACTTC. The full variable domain, its missing parts supplied by reference TRBV28 and TRBJ2-7, is DVKVTQSSRYLVKRTGEKVFLECVQDMDHENMFWYRQDPGLGLRLIYFSYDVKMKEKGDIPEGYSVSREKKERFSLILESASTNQTSMYLCASSVTGVPYEQYFGPGTRLTVT.

This rearrangement joins TRBV29-1 to TRBJ2-5; the D gene is possibly TRBD2 (7 bases). Germline values: CDR1 SQVTM, CDR2 ANQGSEA. This CDR3 comprises 13 residues. Trimming shortened V by 7 bases and J by 5 bases, and 17 bases separated the two germline ends. CDR3 bases: TGCAGCGACTTGGGGGGGGCTGGGGAGACCCAGTACTTC. Translation: CSDLGGAGETQYF.

This clonotype was observed a handful of times. The V and J genes are TRBV10-2 and TRBJ2-3; D gene uncertain. The V and J ends lost 3 bases and 0 bases respectively, with 7 bases between them. The CDR3 spans 14 residues. CDR1 WSHSY and CDR2 SAAADI come from the germline V gene. The CDR3 DNA reads TGCGCCAGCAGTGACTTCTCTAGCACAGATACGCAGTATTTT. It yields the protein CASSDFSSTDTQYF.

The table lists this clonotype with a few counts. The chain combines TRBV4-3 with TRBJ2-3; TRBD1 matches 8 bases. V lost 1 base to trimming and J lost 2 bases; unmatched junction nucleotides: 5. Looked up from germline, CDR1 is LGHNA and CDR2 is YSLEER. CDR3 size: 16 residues. This CDR3 is CASSQVLGQATDTQYF. CDR3 in DNA: TGCGCCAGCAGCCAAGTACTGGGACAGGCCACAGATACGCAGTATTTT.

About this clonotype: The junction departs from germline at one end; a sequencing error may be responsible. The chain uses TRBV7-9 and TRBJ2-1; perhaps TRBD1 as D (6 bases). The CDR3 loop spans 15 amino acids. CDR1 is SEHNR and CDR2 is FQNEAQ in the germline V gene (reference sequence). CDR3: CANSPRGISYNEQFF. In DNA form, the CDR3 reads TGTGCCAACAGCCCTAGGGGGATTTCCTACAATGAGCAGTTCTTC.

This clonotype was detected ten times or more. J is TRBJ2-3 and V is TRBV20-1, with TRBD2 identical over 11 bases. The ends lost 3 bases at V and 6 bases at J; junction bases unmatched: 11. Germline V gives CDR1 DFQATT, CDR2 SNEGSKA (reference sequence). This CDR3 comprises 16 residues. The chain's CDR3 is CSASPDGSGGDDTQYF. CDR3 DNA sequence: TGCAGTGCTAGCCCCGACGGTAGCGGGGGGGACGATACGCAGTATTTT.

This chain joins TRBV7-3 and TRBJ2-1; weak D call: TRBD1 (6 bases). V gave up 2 bases and J gave up 9 bases, with 17 bases separating them. This CDR3 comprises 15 residues. Looked up from germline, CDR1 is SGHTA and CDR2 is FQGTGA. CDR3 loop: CASSLGFSGDGEQFF. The CDR3 bases are TGTGCCAGCAGCTTAGGATTTTCAGGGGACGGTGAGCAGTTCTTC.

V is TRBV12-3 or TRBV12-4 and J is TRBJ2-5, with D tentatively TRBD1 or TRBD2 (5 bases each). CDR3 length equals 14 residues. Deletions cut 3 bases from V and 2 bases from J, with 10 bases between. The CDR3 DNA sequence: TGTGCCAGCAGTTTCCGAGGGGTACAAGAGACCCAGTACTTC. Residues: CASSFRGVQETQYF.

This clonotype appeared many times. The rearrangement links TRBV12-3 or TRBV12-4 to TRBJ2-5; 9 bases line up with TRBD2. The CDR3 totals 13 residues. Unmatched junction bases numbered 3, after V lost 5 bases and J lost 5 bases. The CDR3 DNA reads as TGTGCCAGCAGTCGACTAGCGGAGGAGACCCAGTACTTC. It yields the protein CASSRLAEETQYF.

V and J are TRBV27 and TRBJ2-3, with TRBD2 matching over 8 bases. This CDR3 is built from 15 residues. In germline, CDR1 is MNHEY, CDR2 SMNVEV (reference sequence). The V segment lost 9 bases and the J segment 4 bases; nucleotides outside the gene matches: 12. CDR3 sequence reads: CASSVFAGGPDTQYF. CDR3 bases: TGTGCCAGTAGTGTCTTCGCGGGGGGACCAGATACGCAGTATTTT.

In this sample, this clonotype turned up a few times. The chain carries TRBV21-1 and TRBJ2-3; the table names TRBD2, a call not compared with the DNA. TRBV21-1 is termed a pseudogene. This CDR3 has 17 residues. The CDR3: CASSKERLGTFTDTQYF. As DNA, the CDR3 is TGTGCCAGCAGCAAAGAGCGCTTGGGGACTTTCACAGATACGCAGTATTTT.

The chain is built from TRBV3-1 and TRBJ2-6; 8 bases align to TRBD1. Germline CDR1 LGHDT, CDR2 YNNKEL (reference sequence). V lost 0 bases to trimming and J lost 0 bases; unmatched junction nucleotides: 7. This CDR3 comprises 19 residues. CDR3 sequence (DNA): TGTGCCAGCAGCCAAGATAAGGGACAGGTCATCTCTGGGGCCAACGTCCTGACTTTC. Protein sequence: CASSQDKGQVISGANVLTF.

V gene TRBV4-1 combines with J gene TRBJ1-6; a weak D match, TRBD1 (5 bases). The CDR3 has 12 residues. V dropped 4 bases and J dropped 13 bases, with 11 bases sitting between them. Germline CDR1 is MGHRA and CDR2 is YSYEKL. CDR3 nucleotide sequence: TGCGCCAGCAGCCTATTGGGACCCCCCCTCCACTTT. Encoded protein: CASSLLGPPLHF.